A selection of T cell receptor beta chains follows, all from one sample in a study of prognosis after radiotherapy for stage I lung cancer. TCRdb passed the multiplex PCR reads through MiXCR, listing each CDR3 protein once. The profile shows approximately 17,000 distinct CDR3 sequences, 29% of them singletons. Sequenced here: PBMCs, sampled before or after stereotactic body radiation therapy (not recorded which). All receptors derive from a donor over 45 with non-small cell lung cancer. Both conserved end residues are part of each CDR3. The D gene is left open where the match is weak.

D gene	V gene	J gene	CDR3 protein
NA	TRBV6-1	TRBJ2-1	CASSPRGSSYNEQFF
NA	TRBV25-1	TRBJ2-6	CASSVPGKANVLTF
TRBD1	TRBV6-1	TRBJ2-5	CASSRPSTGRGETQYF
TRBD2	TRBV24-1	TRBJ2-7	CATSDPSGSYEQYF
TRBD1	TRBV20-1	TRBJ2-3	CSARGGQGGNTDTQYF
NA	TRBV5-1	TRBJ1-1	CASSLDLLGGTEAFF
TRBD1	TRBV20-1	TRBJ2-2	CSADRETGELFF
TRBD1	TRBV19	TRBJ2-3	CASSMGQGSTDTQYF
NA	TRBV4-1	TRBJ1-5	CASSQAGTQHQNF
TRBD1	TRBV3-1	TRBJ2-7	CASSVPGQGADEQYF
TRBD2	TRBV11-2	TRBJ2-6	CASSKGLSGRAYGANVLTF
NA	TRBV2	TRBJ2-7	CASSQLPRVYEQYF
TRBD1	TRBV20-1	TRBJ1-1	CSVGQGANTEAFF